Listed here are 3 T cell receptor beta chains from one sample, sequenced in a study of cytomegalovirus exposure and HLA in healthy donors. The PCR ran on 60 Vbeta and 13 Jbeta primers. Only in-frame clones appear in the TCRdb table, and some are missing; sequencing was by immunoSEQ multiplex PCR. This sample has 110,000 to 150,000 clones; 82% occur once, and the top ten carry less than 2%. The source material was PBMCs. The receptors stem from a middle-aged woman in good health and CMV-seronegative.

The chain uses TRBV5-4 and TRBJ2-3; 13 bases fit TRBD2. From germline, CDR1 is SGHNT and CDR2 YYREEE (reference sequence). This CDR3 has 16 residues. Trimming at V came to 4 bases and at J to 4 bases, leaving 6 bases not matched to a gene. This CDR3 is CASSPGTSGTPDTQYF. The CDR3 nucleotides read TGTGCCAGCAGCCCCGGGACTAGCGGGACTCCAGATACGCAGTATTTT.

The chain carries TRBV27 and TRBJ2-5; 11 bases are a match to TRBD1. The end of the DNA aligns better with TRBJ2-7, so the J call may be wrong. Germline V gene lookup returns CDR1 MNHEY and CDR2 SMNVEV (reference sequence). The CDR3 has 15 residues. CDR3 bases: TGTGCCAGCAGTCTACGGACAGGGGGCACGGACGAGCAGTACTTC. Amino acids: CASSLRTGGTDEQYF.

In this sample, this clone turned up a few times. V gene TRBV18 combines with J gene TRBJ2-4, with 9 bases that match TRBD1. This CDR3 region has 16 residues. V lost 2 bases and J lost 0; bases outside the gene matches: 2. Germline CDR1 is KGHSH and CDR2 is LQKENI. The CDR3, as DNA: TGTGCCAGCTCACCAGGGGACAGGGTAGCCAAAAACATTCAGTACTTC. It translates to CASSPGDRVAKNIQYF.